The subject of this entry is one TCR beta chain. Its specific antigen is unknown. The input lacks base qualities; no much larger clone sits a single base away. The data originate from a study of blood T cell repertoires in COVID-19 (dated by TCRdb to the early 2020s). The study in broad terms: Samples from collaborators originated in the United States, Italy and Spain and spanned both the acute and convalescent phases of COVID-19. The material from the prospective study consisted of cDNA or gDNA derived from T cells, B-cell-depleted T cells, or PBMCs. The dataset comprised deeply sampled blood TCRbeta repertoires from subjects exposed to, actively infected with, or recovered from COVID-19. The repertoires were released in a freely available public database intended as a resource for research on the immune response to SARS-CoV-2. Samples came from the ongoing ImmuneRACE study (first 160 participants) plus 1,254 subjects from 6 global collaborators. A de-identified subject ID, COVID-19 status, age in years and sex were almost always included in the sample metadata. HLA class I and class II types, where available, came from metadata supplied by the sample provider rather than from assay-based typing.

The immunoSEQ Assay, a bias-controlled multiplex PCR, was used to amplify TCRbeta CDR3 regions from genomic DNA. The authors' pipeline ran thus. Within the assay, amplification of reference gene primers was used to estimate how many nucleated cells each sample contained. To quantify the absolute abundance of each unique TCRbeta CDR3 rearrangement, sequence reads were collapsed and filtered. Productive Simpson clonality was computed per sample as the square root of Simpson's diversity index over productive rearrangements. TCRdb limited this immuneACCESS table to in-frame rearrangements with V and J called. A share of clones is missing; checked studies link under half to unresolved V genes, and the rest is unexplained. D and trimming were read from the DNA, whereas the V and J calls and clone size are those reported in that table. The sample table shows approximately 280,000 clones, and approximately 90% are seen once. The ten largest clones capture around an eighth of the sample.

The CDR3 contains 15 residues, cysteine and phenylalanine counted. Left in the record is the CDR3 DNA by itself, 45 bases read in frame from the first base. V is cut by 7 bases and J by 3 bases, and the space between the germline ends is 16 bases. CDR1 and CDR2 are read off the germline V gene as LGHNA and YNFKEQ. Collaborating institutions collected whole blood in K2EDTA tubes following their own protocols. For TCRbeta analysis, collaborator samples were shipped as frozen whole blood, as isolated PBMCs, or as DNA extracted from either sample type. Broad study findings and their caveats: How much clinical and demographic metadata was included differed by source and by participant, and the metadata was provided uncurated.

This sequence uses TRBV4-2 and TRBJ2-1, and perhaps TRBD1 as D gene, on 5 matching bases. The receptor was isolated from a woman aged 60-75 years with acute or convalescent COVID-19. Source material: peripheral blood. The CDR3 is CASTTTGNSYNEQFF. Here is the DNA: TGTGCCAGCACCACTACAGGCAACAGCTACAATGAGCAGTTCTTC.